This T cell receptor beta chain appears in the sequencing data of a study of CD8 T cell repertoires and HIV-1 epitope variants. About this clone: Its antigen is not identified.

Overall study results and limits: No clonotypes responded to the TAALDMSHF plasma variant; roughly five recognized KF9, one HW9.

The CDR3 contains 15 residues. J was trimmed by 9 bases and V by 4 bases; bases with no gene match: 13. Germline V gene lookup returns CDR1 SGHKS and CDR2 YYEKEE (reference sequence). Measured with immunoSEQ multiplex PCR; TCRdb has only the in-frame clones, and not every one. The repertoire holds under 100,000 clones, with over 70% as singletons. The sample comprised uncultured baseline CD8+ T cells from peripheral blood mononuclear cells (PBMCs). The TCR sequence derives from a male donor with HIV. The chain recombines TRBV5-5 with TRBJ1-3, with 7 bases matching TRBD1. DNA of the CDR3: TGTGCCAGCAGCAAGCAGAGGGACAGCCTGGGCACCATATATTTT. Protein sequence: CASSKQRDSLGTIYF.